The T cell receptor (beta chain) described here comes from a study of T cells in Graves' hyperthyroidism and ophthalmopathy. It was RNA transcripts that yielded the amplified TCR beta CDR3 regions. TCR CDR3 underwent first-round RT-PCR with the HTBI primer set. TCRdb called the multiplex PCR reads again in MiXCR, with one record for every CDR3 protein. This table holds 300,000 to 400,000 distinct CDR3 sequences, about 13% found once. Criteria for exclusion of patients were uncontrolled infection, other autoimmune disease, pregnancy or lactation. CDR3 length: 12 residues. Germline V CDR1 and CDR2: SGHTA, FQGTGA. The V gene lost 0 bases and the J gene lost 6 bases, with 5 bases spanning the gap. Whole-study results and caveats: The majority of expanded thyroid clonotypes above 0.001 also appeared in blood.

Many counts were recorded for this clonotype. Its antigen remains unidentified. J is TRBJ1-1 and V is TRBV7-3; D is ambiguous. The TCR comes from a woman under 30 with Graves' hyperthyroidism. Sequences were obtained from blood. CDR3 nucleotide sequence: TGTGCCAGCAGCTTAACCCCCCCTGAAGCTTTCTTT. It translates to CASSLTPPEAFF. Complete variable domain (other parts from reference TRBV7-3 and TRBJ1-1): GAGVSQTPSNKVTEKGKYVELRCDPISGHTALYWYRQSLGQGPEFLIYFQGTGAADDSGLPNDRFFAVRPEGSVSTLKIQRTERGDSAVYLCASSLTPPEAFFGQGTRLTVV.